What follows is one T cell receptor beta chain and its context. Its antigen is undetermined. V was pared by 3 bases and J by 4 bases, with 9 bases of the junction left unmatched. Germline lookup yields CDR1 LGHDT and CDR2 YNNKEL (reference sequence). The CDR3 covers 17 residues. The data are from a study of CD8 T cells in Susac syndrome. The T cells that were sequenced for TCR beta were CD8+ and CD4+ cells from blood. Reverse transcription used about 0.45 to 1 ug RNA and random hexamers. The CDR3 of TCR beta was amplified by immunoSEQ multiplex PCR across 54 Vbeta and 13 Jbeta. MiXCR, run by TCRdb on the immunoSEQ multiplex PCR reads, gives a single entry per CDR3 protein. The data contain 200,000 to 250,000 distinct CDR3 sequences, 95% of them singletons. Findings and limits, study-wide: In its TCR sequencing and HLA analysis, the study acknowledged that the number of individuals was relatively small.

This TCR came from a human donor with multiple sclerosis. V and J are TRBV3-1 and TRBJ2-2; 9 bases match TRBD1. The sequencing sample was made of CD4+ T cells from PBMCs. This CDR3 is CASSQGQGGSITGELFF. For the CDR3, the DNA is TGTGCCAGCAGCCAGGGACAGGGAGGCTCGATCACCGGGGAGCTGTTTTTT.